This TCR beta chain was obtained from a study of blood T cell repertoires in COVID-19 (dated by TCRdb to 2020 to 2022). Context from the whole study: Samples covering the acute and convalescent phases of COVID-19 were provided by collaborators in the United States, Italy and Spain. Samples were obtained from the ongoing ImmuneRACE study (first 160 participants) and from 950 to 1,500 subjects provided by 6 global collaborators. The repertoires were made available in a free public database intended to serve as a resource for research on the immune response to SARS-CoV-2. Sample metadata almost always included a de-identified subject ID, COVID-19 status, age in years and sex. Deeply sampled blood TCRbeta repertoires from subjects exposed to, actively infected with, or recovered from COVID-19 were included in the dataset. The material from the prospective study consisted of cDNA or gDNA derived from T cells, B-cell-depleted T cells, or PBMCs. HLA class I and class II types, where available, came from metadata supplied by the sample provider rather than from assay-based typing. The study at large found these results: How much clinical and demographic metadata was included differed by source and by participant, and the metadata was provided uncurated.

TCRbeta CDR3 regions were amplified from genomic DNA using the immunoSEQ Assay, a bias-controlled multiplex PCR. The paper's data handling went like this. The number of nucleated cells in each sample was estimated from the amplification of reference gene primers within the assay. Sequence reads were collapsed and filtered to measure the absolute abundance of every unique TCRbeta CDR3 rearrangement. For each sample, productive Simpson clonality was calculated as the square root of Simpson's diversity index across productive rearrangements. Drawn from immuneACCESS, this table holds only the in-frame rearrangements with V and J called that TCRdb kept. Clones are partly lost; checked studies trace under half to an unresolved V gene and leave the rest unexplained. V and J calls and clone size come straight from that table; D and trimming were deduced from the DNA. Within this sample are roughly 250,000 clones, with 70% to 85% of them counted one time only. The ten largest account for roughly 0.94% of the sample.

CDR1 and CDR2, looked up from the germline V gene (reference sequence), are SEHNR and FQNEAQ. The CDR3 runs 15 residues from the cysteine to the phenylalanine. Just CDR3 DNA is preserved here, 45 bases in frame from base 1. Trimming accounts for 5 bases at V and 0 bases at J, while the number of junction bases matched to no gene is 6. One collaborating source in Seattle enrolled patients during active infection and followed them longitudinally through the course of disease. Whole blood was collected in K2EDTA tubes by collaborating institutions according to the institutions' own protocols. For TCRbeta analysis, collaborators shipped samples in one of three forms: frozen whole blood, isolated PBMCs, or DNA extracted from either of those sample types. On this clone: Its antigen specificity is not known. Base-call qualities are not available, and no considerably larger clone is one nucleotide away.

Material: peripheral blood. The clonotype was recovered from a human donor with COVID-19, enrolled during active disease. The donor label of this sample is uncertain. The receptor chain draws on TRBV7-9 and TRBJ1-1; 7 middle bases align to TRBD1. The nucleotide sequence is TGTGCCAGCAGCACCATCAGGGGGTTGAACACTGAAGCTTTCTTT. It codes for CASSTIRGLNTEAFF.